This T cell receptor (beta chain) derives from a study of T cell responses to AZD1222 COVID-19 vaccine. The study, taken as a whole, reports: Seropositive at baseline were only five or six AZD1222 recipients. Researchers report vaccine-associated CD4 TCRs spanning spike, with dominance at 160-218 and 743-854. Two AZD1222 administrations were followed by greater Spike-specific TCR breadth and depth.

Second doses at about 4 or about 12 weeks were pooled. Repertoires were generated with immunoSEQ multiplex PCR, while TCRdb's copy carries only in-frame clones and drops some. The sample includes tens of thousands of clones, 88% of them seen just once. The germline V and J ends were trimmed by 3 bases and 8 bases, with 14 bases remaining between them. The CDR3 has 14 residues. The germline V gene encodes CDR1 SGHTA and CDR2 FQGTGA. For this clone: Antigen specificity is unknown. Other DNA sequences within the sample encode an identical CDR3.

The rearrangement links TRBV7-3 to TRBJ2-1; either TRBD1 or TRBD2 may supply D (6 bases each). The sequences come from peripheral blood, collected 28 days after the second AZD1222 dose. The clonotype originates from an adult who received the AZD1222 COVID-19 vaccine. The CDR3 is CASSLGGRVDEQFF. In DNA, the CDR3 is TGTGCCAGCAGCTTGGGGGGCAGAGTGGATGAGCAGTTCTTC.